These 7 T cell receptor beta chains came from one sample sequenced in a study of cytomegalovirus exposure and HLA in healthy donors. Both 60 Vbeta primers and 13 Jbeta primers went into the PCR. The assay was immunoSEQ multiplex PCR, and TCRdb's table has in-frame clones only and misses some. The table has roughly 96,000 clones, approximately 74% seen once; the top ten hold 11% to 15%. The sample was PBMCs. Every receptor here comes from a woman in her 70s in good health and CMV-seropositive.

This chain joins TRBV7-2 and TRBJ2-7, with 8 nucleotides matching TRBD1. The CDR3 runs to 15 residues. J gave up 0 bases and V 6 bases, and 7 bases lay outside the gene matches. Germline V lookup: CDR1 SGHTA, CDR2 FQGNSA. CDR3 coding DNA: TGTGCCAGCAGTATGGACAGGGCGGGCTCCTACGAGCAGTACTTC. Translated, it gives CASSMDRAGSYEQYF.

This chain connects TRBV10-2 to TRBJ1-5; D might be TRBD1 (5 bases). Germline V gene data show CDR1 as WSHSY and CDR2 as SAAADI. The CDR3 totals 16 residues. Trimming took off 3 bases at V and 1 base at J, with 13 bases between the two ends. This CDR3 is CASSERGSESNQPQHF. CDR3 nucleotide sequence: TGCGCCAGCAGTGAAAGGGGCTCCGAGAGCAATCAGCCCCAGCATTTT.

The genes are TRBV6-5 and TRBJ2-6; 7 nucleotides match TRBD1. The length of the CDR3 is 15 residues. Trimming took 8 bases from V and 2 from J; bases not matched to a gene: 6. The germline gives CDR1 MNHEY, CDR2 SVGAGI. The CDR3: CASGPGGTGANVLTF. CDR3 DNA: TGTGCCAGCGGGCCAGGGGGAACTGGGGCCAACGTCCTGACTTTC.

This clone is a singleton in its sample. This chain links TRBV18 with TRBJ2-7; 7 bases line up with TRBD1. Germline V lookup: CDR1 KGHSH, CDR2 LQKENI. This CDR3 comprises 17 residues. V shed 6 bases and J 3 bases; nucleotides not matched to a gene: 17. The CDR3, as DNA: TGTGCCAGCTCGCGCATCCGGACAGGTCCAACATACTACGAGCAGTACTTC. Protein sequence: CASSRIRTGPTYYEQYF.

J is TRBJ2-7 and V is TRBV6-1; D perhaps matches TRBD2 (5 bases). CDR3 size: 13 residues. V gave up 7 bases and J gave up 0 bases, with 10 bases separating them. The germline V gene encodes CDR1 MNHNS and CDR2 SASEGT. The CDR3 sequence: CASNPRDSYEQYF. Written as DNA, the CDR3 is TGTGCCAGCAATCCTCGGGACTCCTACGAGCAGTACTTC.

This clone was counted only a few times. The V and J genes are TRBV9 and TRBJ1-1, with TRBD1 matching over 7 bases. CDR1 is SGDLS and CDR2 is YYNGEE in the germline V gene. The length of the CDR3 is 18 residues. Trimming cost V 1 base and J 1 base; bases outside gene matches: 13. CDR3 amino acids: CASSVFYATGVANTEAFF. CDR3 DNA: TGTGCCAGCAGCGTATTTTACGCCACAGGGGTGGCGAACACTGAAGCTTTCTTT.

V and J are TRBV18 and TRBJ2-1, with 9 bases that match TRBD2. Germline V gene lookup returns CDR1 KGHSH and CDR2 LQKENI. The CDR3 is 20 residues long. Losses at the gene ends were 3 bases for V and 8 bases for J; bases not matched to a gene: 23. In nucleotides, the CDR3 is TGTGCCAGCTCACCCCCCATCGAGCTTCGAGGGGCTAGCGGGGCCGATGAGCAGTTCTTC. It specifies CASSPPIELRGASGADEQFF.